A single sample is the source of the 21 T cell receptor beta chains below, sequenced in a study of blood T cells in healthy people across ages. A second 7 to 11 cycle PCR used barcoded and J-beta primers. Via MiXCR, TCRdb re-called the 5' RACE reads, giving one row per CDR3 protein. This sample has fewer than 2 million distinct CDR3 sequences; more than 35% occur once, and the top ten carry 20% to 25%. Material: blood. The receptors shown here come from a human donor in good health.

The chain combines TRBV9 with TRBJ1-1; 9 bases fit TRBD1. The CDR3 covers 15 residues. V lost 4 bases, J lost 4 bases, and 8 bases stayed unmatched. The germline V gene encodes CDR1 SGDLS and CDR2 YYNGEE. In DNA, the CDR3 is TGTGCCAGCAGCACGGGGGACAGGGTCGGCACTGAAGCTTTCTTT. Amino acids: CASSTGDRVGTEAFF.

This chain connects TRBV7-2 to TRBJ2-1, with 7 bases that match TRBD1. CDR3 length: 15 amino acids. Per germline, CDR1 SGHTA and CDR2 FQGNSA. J was trimmed by 4 bases and V by 7 bases; bases with no gene match: 10. This chain's CDR3 is CASIFFAGGYNEQFF. The DNA for the CDR3 is TGTGCCAGCATCTTTTTTGCAGGGGGATACAATGAGCAGTTCTTC.

The chain links TRBV7-2 to TRBJ1-2, with D possibly being TRBD1 (5 bases). The CDR3 has 16 amino acids. CDR1 SGHTA and CDR2 FQGNSA come from the germline V gene. V was shortened by 4 bases and J by 0 bases, with 15 bases between the two germline ends. The CDR3 region has the DNA TGTGCCAGCAGCTCGAGACAGCAGGGACCTAACTATGGCTACACCTTC. Translated: CASSSRQQGPNYGYTF.

The CDR3 spells CATSRGELAGFLRETQYF. The CDR3 DNA follows: TGTGCCACCAGCAGAGGAGAACTAGCGGGTTTCCTGAGGGAGACCCAGTACTTC. This chain uses TRBV15 with TRBJ2-5, with 9 positions matching TRBD2. J gave up 5 bases and V 1 base, and 14 bases lay outside the gene matches. In germline, CDR1 is LNHNV, CDR2 YYDKDF (reference sequence). The CDR3 consists of 18 residues.

The V gene is TRBV6-6, the J gene TRBJ2-1, with D uncertain. This CDR3 is built from 15 residues. Germline lookup yields CDR1 MNHNY and CDR2 SVGAGI (reference sequence). V lost 2 bases to trimming and J lost 1 base, with 9 bases between them. The CDR3 is CASSYGIVSYNEQFF. The CDR3 DNA is TGTGCCAGCAGTTACGGGATAGTTTCCTACAATGAGCAGTTCTTC.

The rearrangement joins TRBV7-9 to TRBJ1-2; D remains unclear. The CDR3 totals 15 residues. V shed 5 bases and J shed 6 bases, with 19 bases lying between them. The germline V gene has CDR1 SEHNR and CDR2 FQNEAQ (reference sequence). The DNA for the CDR3 is TGTGCCAGCAGCCGCCGCCCCGCAGAGACCCATGGCTACACCTTC. This encodes CASSRRPAETHGYTF.

With respect to this clonotype: A read error may be the cause here, since a much bigger clone is one base away. This chain connects TRBV7-3 to TRBJ2-3; D possibly corresponds to TRBD1 (5 bases). CDR3 length equals 17 residues. From germline, CDR1 is SGHTA and CDR2 FQGTGA. Between the trimmed V and J ends, which lost 3 bases and 6 bases, there was a span of 22 bases. The chain's CDR3 is CASSFMAGQVVGDTQYF. The DNA of the CDR3 is TGTGCCAGCAGCTTTATGGCAGGGCAAGTGGTCGGGGATACGCAGTATTTT.

The CDR3: CASSQSGGGLDYEQYF. The CDR3 coding sequence is TGCGCCAGCAGTCAGTCAGGAGGGGGCCTCGACTACGAGCAGTACTTC. The rearrangement joins TRBV5-1 to TRBJ2-7, with a tentative D call TRBD1 (7 bases). Germline CDR1 reads SGHRS; CDR2 reads YFSETQ. This CDR3 is built from 16 residues. The V gene lost 5 bases and the J gene lost 3 bases, with 21 bases spanning the gap.

The V gene is TRBV4-2, the J gene TRBJ2-1; D possibly uses TRBD1 or TRBD2 (6 bases each). The end of the DNA is better explained by TRBJ2-7, so the J call may be wrong. The germline CDR1 and CDR2 sequences are LGHNA and YNFKEQ. This CDR3 is 16 amino acids long. The CDR3 DNA reads TGTGCCAGCAGCCAAGTGGACGGGGGCTCCTACAATGAGCAGTACTTC. Residues: CASSQVDGGSYNEQYF.

V gene TRBV24-1 combines with J gene TRBJ2-1; no definite D call. Per the germline V gene, CDR1 is KGHDR and CDR2 is SFDVKD. This CDR3 is 17 amino acids long. Trimming removed 6 bases from V and 6 bases from J, with 23 bases in between. Written as DNA, the CDR3 is TGTGCCACCAGTCCCCCCCTAGACAATCACTTGGTCAATGAGCAGTTCTTC. Its protein product is CATSPPLDNHLVNEQFF.

With regard to this clonotype: Germline is not matched at one junction end, which may reflect a read error. The chain employs TRBV7-7 and TRBJ2-2; TRBD2 agrees at 8 bases. This CDR3 region has 15 residues. Germline-derived CDR1 and CDR2 are SSHAT and FNYEAQ (reference sequence). The chain's CDR3 is CASSRTSLNTGELFF. In DNA, the CDR3 is TGTGCTAGCAGCCGGACTAGCCTAAACACCGGGGAGCTGTTTTTT. The complete variable domain, with remaining parts taken from reference TRBV7-7 and TRBJ2-2, reads GAGVSQSPRYKVTKRGQDVTLRCDPISSHATLYWYQQALGQGPEFLTYFNYEAQPDKSGLPSDRFSAERPEGSISTLTIQRTEQRDSAMYRCASSRTSLNTGELFFGEGSRLTVL.

This clonotype was counted only a few times. The genes are TRBV7-9 and TRBJ2-1; D unclear. Trimming shortened V by 1 base and J by 6 bases, and 16 bases separated the two germline ends. This CDR3 comprises 16 residues. CDR1 SEHNR and CDR2 FQNEAQ come from the germline V gene (reference sequence). CDR3 sequence reads: CASSLVASFPRNEQFF. CDR3 nucleotide sequence: TGTGCCAGCAGCTTAGTGGCCTCCTTTCCCCGCAATGAGCAGTTCTTC.

CDR3 sequence (DNA): TGCGCCAGCAGCCAAACGGCGGGGGTCAGCGGGGATACGCAGTATTTT. The encoded protein is CASSQTAGVSGDTQYF. The V gene is TRBV4-1, the J gene TRBJ2-3; 7 bases align to TRBD2. The V gene's germline CDR1 is MGHRA and CDR2 YSYEKL. V lost 2 bases, J lost 6 bases, and 11 bases stayed unmatched. This CDR3 comprises 16 residues.

This clonotype has a handful of counts. The rearrangement joins TRBV9 to TRBJ2-1; D possibly matches TRBD1 or TRBD2 (5 bases each). CDR1 and CDR2 (germline): SGDLS, YYNGEE. This CDR3 spans 14 amino acids. Trimming left V 4 bases short and J 8 bases short, with 16 bases between. This CDR3 is CASSLNWGFDEQFF. CDR3 coding DNA: TGTGCCAGCAGCTTAAATTGGGGGTTTGATGAGCAGTTCTTC.

This clonotype was detected a few times. The chain couples TRBV6-5 to TRBJ2-2; 8 nucleotides agree with TRBD1. V lost 3 bases, J lost 5 bases, and 8 bases stayed unmatched. CDR3 length: 16 residues. Germline-derived CDR1 and CDR2 are MNHEY and SVGAGI. The chain's CDR3 is CASSYSTGDWTGELFF. The CDR3 nucleotides read TGTGCCAGCAGTTATTCGACAGGGGATTGGACCGGGGAGCTGTTTTTT.

This clonotype was detected only a few times. This chain uses TRBV29-1 with TRBJ2-7; 7 bases agree with TRBD2. The CDR3 length is 12 residues. V trimming: 3 bases; J trimming: 5 bases; junction bases outside the gene matches: 4. Germline-derived CDR1 and CDR2 are SQVTM and ANQGSEA. The CDR3 coding sequence is TGCAGCGTTGATCTGCGGGGGAACGAGCAGTACTTC. Protein sequence: CSVDLRGNEQYF.

With regard to this clonotype: At one boundary the junction diverges from the germline segment, which might be a read error. V and J are TRBV29-1 and TRBJ2-3; TRBD1 is a possible D gene (5 bases). CDR1 is SQVTM, CDR2 ANQGSEA, per germline. This CDR3 is built from 17 residues. The CDR3 nucleotides read TGCAGCGTGGAAGATAGGGGCTACCGGGCGGCCACAGATACGCAGTATTTT. Its protein is CSVEDRGYRAATDTQYF.

The chain has TRBV25-1 and TRBJ2-5, with D possibly being TRBD2 (7 bases). The V gene lost 8 bases and the J gene lost 5 bases, with 21 bases spanning the gap. This CDR3 comprises 15 residues. CDR1 and CDR2 (germline): MGHDK, SYGVNS. The CDR3 nucleotides read TGTGCCAGCGCTTCGGGGGGCGACATGCGGGAGACCCAGTACTTC. Translating it yields CASASGGDMRETQYF.

The rearrangement joins TRBV2 to TRBJ1-4; weak D call: TRBD1 (5 bases). The CDR3 is 15 amino acids. Germline assignment: CDR1 SNHLY and CDR2 FYNNEI. Between the trimmed V and J ends, which lost 5 bases and 6 bases, there was a span of 16 bases. In nucleotides, the CDR3 is TGTGCCAGCAGTCCCCCGGGACTCTCACATGAAAAACTGTTTTTT. Amino acids: CASSPPGLSHEKLFF.

This chain uses TRBV6-5 with TRBJ2-4; TRBD2 matches at 9 bases. The closer fit of TRBJ2-5 to the DNA end suggests the J call may be wrong. CDR3 length equals 13 residues. Germline V gene lookup returns CDR1 MNHEY and CDR2 SVGAGI. CDR3 protein: CASRRAGGETQYF. CDR3 nucleotide sequence: TGTGCCAGCAGGAGAGCGGGGGGAGAGACCCAGTACTTC.

This clonotype turned up a few times. The gene calls are TRBV29-1 and TRBJ2-7; a possible D gene is TRBD1 (5 bases). The CDR3 loop spans 13 amino acids. Trimming took off 8 bases at V and 7 bases at J, with 21 bases between the two ends. CDR1 and CDR2 (germline): SQVTM, ANQGSEA. CDR3 coding DNA: TGCAGCTTGATTAGGGGTTTTGCTGGGGAGCAGTACTTC. Its translation is CSLIRGFAGEQYF.